This is a list of T cell receptor beta chains from one sample in a study of T cells in Graves' hyperthyroidism and ophthalmopathy. TCRdb re-called the multiplex PCR reads through MiXCR, storing one row per CDR3 protein. Of about 350,000 distinct CDR3 sequences in the sample, 15% to 20% are singletons; the top ten hold roughly a sixth. The sequenced sample was blood. The receptors were gathered from a woman aged 40 to 50 with Graves' ophthalmopathy. CDR3s include the opening cysteine and the closing phenylalanine or tryptophan. Each record gives: J gene, clone size, V gene, D gene, CDR3 DNA, CDR3 protein. The D gene is left open where the match is weak. Rows give clone size only sometimes, using once, few, many, or a class for an expanded clone.

>TRBJ1-1|many|TRBV20-1|TRBD1
TGCAGTGCTAGGGCCCCGGGACAGGAAATGAACACTGAAGCTTTCTTT
CSARAPGQEMNTEAFF
>TRBJ2-7|many|TRBV27|TRBD1
TGTGCCAGCAGTTTATCGCCGGGACAGGCCTCCTACGAGCAGTACTTC
CASSLSPGQASYEQYF
>TRBJ2-3|many|TRBV4-1|TRBD2
TGCGCCAGCAGCCAAGGGAACGGCGGGAGGGCCGGAGATACGCAGTATTTT
CASSQGNGGRAGDTQYF
>TRBJ1-2|many|TRBV18|NA
TGTGCCAGCTCACCTGCCGGGTCCGCTAACTATGGCTACACCTTC
CASSPAGSANYGYTF
>TRBJ2-5|NA|TRBV14|TRBD2
TGTGCCAGCAGCCAACCGATAGCGGGGGGACGAGAGACCCAGTACTTC
CASSQPIAGGRETQYF
>TRBJ2-2|NA|TRBV4-2|TRBD2
TGTGCCAGCACGGGGGGGCTAGCGGGCCCCGCGAACACCGGGGAGCTGTTTTTT
CASTGGLAGPANTGELFF
>TRBJ1-3|many|TRBV15|NA
TGTGCCACCAGCAGAGTGGGGACATCTGGAAACACCATATATTTT
CATSRVGTSGNTIYF
>TRBJ2-5|many|TRBV2|TRBD2
TGTGCCAGCACCCTTGAACTAGCGAGGGCCGAGACCCAGTACTTC
CASTLELARAETQYF
>TRBJ1-3|many|TRBV5-1|NA
TGCGCCAGCAGACAAGCGGGGTCTTCTGGAAACACCATATATTTT
CASRQAGSSGNTIYF
>TRBJ2-1|many|TRBV7-2|NA
TGTGCCAGCAGCTTAGAGGCGGGAAGGTACAATGAGCAGTTCTTC
CASSLEAGRYNEQFF
>TRBJ1-5|NA|TRBV6-1|TRBD1
TGTGCCAGCAGCGCCGGGACAGGGGGAATCGATCAGCCCCAGCATTTT
CASSAGTGGIDQPQHF
>TRBJ1-2|NA|TRBV7-8|NA
TGTGCCAGCAGCTTAGGCAGGGGCGCTATGGGGCCCCATGGCTACACCTTC
CASSLGRGAMGPHGYTF
>TRBJ1-2|few|TRBV6-2/TRBV6-3|NA
TGTGCCAGCACAGACGGGGGCTATGGCTACATCTTC
CASTDGGYGYIF
>TRBJ2-2|many|TRBV9|TRBD2
TGTGCCAGCAGCCCTTCTAGCGGGAGTAGTCCCGGGGAGCTGTTTTTT
CASSPSSGSSPGELFF
>TRBJ2-4|NA|TRBV12-3/TRBV12-4|TRBD1
TGTGCCAGCAGTACTACAGGGGGCGAGGACATTCAGTACTTC
CASSTTGGEDIQYF
>TRBJ1-3|few|TRBV12-3/TRBV12-4|NA
TGTGCCAGCAGTCCCGGACCGAGGGGATACACCATATATTTT
CASSPGPRGYTIYF
>TRBJ1-1|many|TRBV6-6|TRBD1
TGTGCCAGCAGTTTAGGGACAGGTACTGAAGCTTTCTTT
CASSLGTGTEAFF
>TRBJ2-7|many|TRBV4-1|NA
TGCGCCAGCAGCCATTTATCGTCGAGGACGGACGAGCAGTACTTC
CASSHLSSRTDEQYF
>TRBJ2-2|many|TRBV7-2|TRBD2
TGTGCCAGCAGCTTGGGACTAGCGTACCCCGGGGAGCTGTTTTTT
CASSLGLAYPGELFF
>TRBJ2-7|many|TRBV7-2|TRBD2
TGTGCCAGCAGCATGAGCGGGAGGGCCACCTACGAGCAGTACTTC
CASSMSGRATYEQYF
>TRBJ2-5|many|TRBV6-2/TRBV6-3|NA
TGTGCCAGCAGTTACTCGAGGACACCCCTGGAGACCCAGTACTTC
CASSYSRTPLETQYF
>TRBJ1-1|many|TRBV29-1|NA
TGCAGCGTTGGTATGAACACTGAAGCTTTCTTT
CSVGMNTEAFF
>TRBJ2-3|many|TRBV28|TRBD2
TGTGCCAGCAGTTTATTGGGACTAGCGGGAAGATCAGATACGCAGTATTTT
CASSLLGLAGRSDTQYF
>TRBJ1-1|many|TRBV29-1|NA
TGCAGCGTTGTCTCCGGGAACGCTGAAGCTTTCTTT
CSVVSGNAEAFF
>TRBJ1-1|many|TRBV28|TRBD1
TGTGCCAGCAGCCAGACAGGGGGCGGCACTGAAGCTTTCTTT
CASSQTGGGTEAFF
>TRBJ1-6|NA|TRBV12-3/TRBV12-4|NA
TGTGCCAGCAGTATAAGGGCCTATAATTCACCCCTCCACTTT
CASSIRAYNSPLHF
>TRBJ1-2|NA|TRBV7-2|NA
TGTGCCAGCAGCTTCCGGGTCAGGGCTCCTTGGGGCTACAGCTTC
CASSFRVRAPWGYSF
>TRBJ1-2|NA|TRBV12-3/TRBV12-4|TRBD1
TGTGCCAGCAGTTTAGGGAGAACGGGACAGGGAGAGTTCGTTAACTATGGCTACACCTTC
CASSLGRTGQGEFVNYGYTF
>TRBJ1-2|many|TRBV6-5|NA
TGTGCCAGCAGTTACGGGACGCCTAGAAACTATGGCTACACCTTC
CASSYGTPRNYGYTF
>TRBJ2-3|many|TRBV6-5|NA
TGTGCCAGCAGTTACTCTTGGGCTCCCGAAGATACGCAGTATTTT
CASSYSWAPEDTQYF
>TRBJ2-7|many|TRBV6-5|TRBD2
TGTGCCAGCAGTTCCCCAGCTAGCGGGAGCGACGAGCAGTACTTC
CASSSPASGSDEQYF
>TRBJ1-2|once|TRBV6-1|NA
TGTGCCAGCTCCCCAGCCATCCCCCCGTATGGCTACACCTTC
CASSPAIPPYGYTF
>TRBJ2-7|many|TRBV13|NA
TGTGCCAGCAGCTCGCCCCTCTCCTACGAGCAGTACTTC
CASSSPLSYEQYF
>TRBJ2-5|many|TRBV7-2|TRBD2
TGTGCCAGCAGCTTAGGGGTTAGCGGGATTGAGACCCAGTACTTC
CASSLGVSGIETQYF
>TRBJ2-2|many|TRBV12-3/TRBV12-4|NA
TGTGCCAGCAGTTTCAAGCGGGTTAACACCGGGGAGCTGTTTTTT
CASSFKRVNTGELFF
>TRBJ2-7|many|TRBV5-1|NA
TGCGCCAGCAGCTTGGCCCCAGGGAACTACTACGAGCAGTACTTC
CASSLAPGNYYEQYF
>TRBJ1-1|many|TRBV13|NA
TGTGCCAGCAGTTTTAGATTGGGCCTGCCCAGTTTCCGCACTGAAGCTTTCTTT
CASSFRLGLPSFRTEAFF
>TRBJ2-7|few|TRBV29-1|TRBD2
TGCAGCGTTGAAAAGGAAACCCCTAGCGGGAGCTCCTACGAGCAGTACTTC
CSVEKETPSGSSYEQYF
>TRBJ2-5|many|TRBV20-1|TRBD2
TGCAGTGCTAGAGTCTGGGGTCAACTAGCGGGATTTGGGACCCAGTACTTC
CSARVWGQLAGFGTQYF
>TRBJ1-5|many|TRBV12-3/TRBV12-4|TRBD1
TGTGCCAGCAGTTTCGCGGGACAGGGGGTGACTCAGCCCCAGCATTTT
CASSFAGQGVTQPQHF
>TRBJ2-5|many|TRBV10-1|NA
TGCGCCAGCAGTGAGTCGGAGGGGTTACAAGAGACCCAGTACTTC
CASSESEGLQETQYF
>TRBJ1-5|many|TRBV6-2/TRBV6-3|NA
TGTGCCAGCAGTTATACATCCTCTAATCAGCCCCAGCATTTT
CASSYTSSNQPQHF
>TRBJ1-6|many|TRBV12-3/TRBV12-4|TRBD1
TGTGCCAGCAGTTTCGGACAGGGGAATTCACCCCTCCACTTT
CASSFGQGNSPLHF
>TRBJ1-2|NA|TRBV12-3/TRBV12-4|NA
TGTGCCAGCACTCATCATGGCTACACCTTC
CASTHHGYTF
>TRBJ2-2|many|TRBV7-8|NA
TGTGCCAGCAGCCGAGAGAGCCCAGACACCGGGGAGCTGTTTTTT
CASSRESPDTGELFF
>TRBJ2-2|many|TRBV20-1|NA
TGCAGTGCTAGAGGTCTAGAAAGCACCGGGGAGCTGTTTTTT
CSARGLESTGELFF
>TRBJ2-7|few|TRBV6-1|NA
TGTGCCAGCAGCCCCAGCGGAACCTCCTACGAGCAGTACTTC
CASSPSGTSYEQYF
>TRBJ2-2|NA|TRBV24-1|TRBD1
TGTGCCACCAGTGACCAGGGACAGGGGAGCACCGGGGAGCTGTTTTTT
CATSDQGQGSTGELFF
>TRBJ1-1|NA|TRBV6-5|NA
TGTGCCAGCAGTTCTAATACCAACACTGAAGCTTTCTTT
CASSSNTNTEAFF
>TRBJ2-7|few|TRBV11-2|TRBD2
TGTGCCAGCAACTTTCTAGCGGGGGGATTCTACGAGCAGTACTTC
CASNFLAGGFYEQYF
>TRBJ2-2|many|TRBV5-1|TRBD2
TGCGCCAGCACTTCTAGCGGGACCGGGGAGCTGTTTTTT
CASTSSGTGELFF
>TRBJ1-5|many|TRBV19|NA
TGTGCCAGTAGTATATTCGGTGGAGGCAATCAGCCCCAGCATTTT
CASSIFGGGNQPQHF
>TRBJ1-1|many|TRBV11-2|NA
TGTGCCAGCAGCTTATGGACCCACACTGAAGCTTTCTTT
CASSLWTHTEAFF
>TRBJ1-1|many|TRBV20-1|NA
TGCAGTGCTAGAGATAGGTGGTTGGGAGCTTTCTTT
CSARDRWLGAFF
>TRBJ2-5|many|TRBV4-1|TRBD2
TGCGCCAGCAGCCAAACTAGCGGGACGCAAGAGACCCAGTACTTC
CASSQTSGTQETQYF
>TRBJ2-7|NA|TRBV11-2|NA
TGTGCCAGCAGCTTAGATGCGGGGGACAGAGACTACGAGCAGTACTTC
CASSLDAGDRDYEQYF
>TRBJ2-5|NA|TRBV11-2|NA
TGTGCCAGCAGCTTAGGTTGGGGGCAAGTGGGTTTCGAGGGAGAGACCCAGTACTTC
CASSLGWGQVGFEGETQYF